This TCR beta chain was found in a study of tumor and adjacent non-tumor tissue in lung cancer. Background on the study: Histology: about twelve adenocarcinoma, a couple of squamous cell carcinoma, 1 small cell lung cancer. Whole-study results and caveats: Tumor TCR diversity, when higher, was linked to shorter survival. Top 100 clones took a larger repertoire share in normal lung.

RNA was extracted from bulk tissue without any cell sorting. This non-tumor lung sample came from over 3 cm beyond the tumor edge. This clonotype was observed a handful of times. No antigen is known for it. It may be a read error: a sequence one base away is much more abundant. This CDR3 spans 11 amino acids. Germline V CDR1 and CDR2: SQVTM, ANQGSEA. TCRbeta libraries were built with three rounds of nested PCR, modified from ARM-PCR. TCRdb fed the multiplex PCR reads into MiXCR, producing one record per CDR3 protein. The sample has over 100,000 distinct CDR3 sequences; about 65% are singletons. This TCR was recovered from a man between 60 and 70 years old with non-small cell lung cancer. The sample was distant non-tumor lung tissue. V usage is TRBV29-1 and J usage is TRBJ2-4, with 7 nucleotides matching TRBD2. CDR3 loop: CNVDGGNIQYF. For the CDR3, the DNA is TGCAACGTTGACGGGGGGAACATTCAGTACTTC.